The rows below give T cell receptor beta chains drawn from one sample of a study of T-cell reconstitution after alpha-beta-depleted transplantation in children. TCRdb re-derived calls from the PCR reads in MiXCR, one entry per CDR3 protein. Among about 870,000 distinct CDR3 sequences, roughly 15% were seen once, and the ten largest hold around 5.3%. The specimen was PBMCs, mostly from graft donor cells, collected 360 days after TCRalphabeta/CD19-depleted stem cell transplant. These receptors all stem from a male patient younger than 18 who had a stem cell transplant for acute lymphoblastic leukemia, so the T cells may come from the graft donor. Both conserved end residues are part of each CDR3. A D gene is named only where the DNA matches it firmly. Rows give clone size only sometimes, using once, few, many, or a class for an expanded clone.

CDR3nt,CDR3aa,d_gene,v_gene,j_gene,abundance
TGTGCCAGCAGCTCCTTTTCACTAAGCAGCACAGATACGCAGTATTTT,CASSSFSLSSTDTQYF,-,TRBV11-2,TRBJ2-3,-
TGCAGCGTTCAAGGGTACACCTTC,CSVQGYTF,-,TRBV29-1,TRBJ1-2,-
TGTGCCAGCAGCTTGGCCGATTGGGACACGTACTTC,CASSLADWDTYF,-,TRBV5-6,TRBJ2-7,once
TGCGCCAGCAGCTTACAGTCGGACGGGCCTGACGAGCAGTACTTC,CASSLQSDGPDEQYF,-,TRBV5-1,TRBJ2-7,few
TGCAGCGTTGACCGGGCTAGCGGGCCTTACAATGAGCAGTTCTTC,CSVDRASGPYNEQFF,TRBD2,TRBV29-1,TRBJ2-1,many
TGTGCCAGCAGTTCGTCTCGATATTACAATGAGCAGTTCTTC,CASSSSRYYNEQFF,-,TRBV11-2,TRBJ2-1,-
TGTGCCAGCAGGCTTCACGGGGATCTGGAGACCCAGTACTTC,CASRLHGDLETQYF,-,TRBV27,TRBJ2-5,few
TGCAGCGTCCTCCTAAAGAGGGGACAGGGGGCTAGGTACGAGCAGTACTTC,CSVLLKRGQGARYEQYF,TRBD1,TRBV29-1,TRBJ2-7,-
TGTGCCAGCAGTTACGAGGCAGTTAATGAAAAACTGTTTTTT,CASSYEAVNEKLFF,-,TRBV6-5,TRBJ1-4,few
TGTGCCAGCTCACCTACGATCGACGGGACTAGCGGGAGGATAACAGATACGCAGTATTTT,CASSPTIDGTSGRITDTQYF,TRBD2,TRBV18,TRBJ2-3,few
TGTGCCACCGGACAGGGGGTTTACGGTGAGCAGTTCTTC,CATGQGVYGEQFF,TRBD1,TRBV6-1,TRBJ2-1,-
TGTGCCAGCAGTACCCTCTTCGGGAGGACGGATACGCAGTATTTT,CASSTLFGRTDTQYF,TRBD2,TRBV27,TRBJ2-3,few
TGTGCCAGCAGCTTTTGGCCCAGCCTTTCCTACGAGCAGTACTTC,CASSFWPSLSYEQYF,-,TRBV7-9,TRBJ2-7,-
TGCGCCAGCAGCTTGCACAGGGGCATCATGGATGAGCAGTTCTTC,CASSLHRGIMDEQFF,TRBD1,TRBV5-1,TRBJ2-1,-
TGCAGCGTTTCACTCCCGGCCGCCTACAATGAGCAGTTCTTC,CSVSLPAAYNEQFF,-,TRBV29-1,TRBJ2-1,-
TGTGCCAGCAGCATCGAAAACAGGGGGCACGACGAGCAGTACTTC,CASSIENRGHDEQYF,TRBD1,TRBV5-5,TRBJ2-7,once